This is a list of T cell receptor beta chains from one sample in a study of shared clonotypes between healthy human individuals. This table comes from immunoSEQ multiplex PCR, and its TCRdb copy is limited to in-frame clones, with some not included. The sample yields about 590,000 clones, 95% seen once. The sample comprised naive CD8+ T cells sorted from blood. These receptors originate from a woman in her 30s in good health. CDR3s include the opening cysteine and the closing phenylalanine or tryptophan. A D gene is named only where the DNA matches it firmly. A row's size may be missing; if present it is once, few, many or a size class.

size	J	D	V	DNA	CDR3
once	TRBJ2-7	NA	TRBV28	TGTGCCAGCAGCATCGGACGGGAGAAATACGAGCAGTACTTC	CASSIGREKYEQYF
NA	TRBJ2-7	NA	TRBV28	TGTGCCAGCACCTCGGGGACAACTGATGGCGAGCAGTACTTC	CASTSGTTDGEQYF
NA	TRBJ2-5	NA	TRBV19	TGTGCCACCCTTCATAGGGAGACCCAGTACTTC	CATLHRETQYF
NA	TRBJ2-7	NA	TRBV5-1	TGCGCCAGCAGCCCCTCAAACAGGGACGAGCAGTACTTC	CASSPSNRDEQYF
NA	TRBJ2-7	TRBD1	TRBV27	TGTGCCAGCAGTTTGGACAGGTCCTACGAGCAGTACTTC	CASSLDRSYEQYF
NA	TRBJ2-1	TRBD2	TRBV4-1	TGCGCCAGCAGCCCTTCTCGGGTCGGTAGCGGGTACAATGAGCAGTTCTTC	CASSPSRVGSGYNEQFF
NA	TRBJ2-1	NA	TRBV28	TGTGCCAGCAGCGGCCCCTACAATGAGCAGTTCTTC	CASSGPYNEQFF
NA	TRBJ1-1	TRBD1	TRBV10-1	TGCGCCAGCAGTGAGGACAGGGGATTCACTGAAGCTTTCTTT	CASSEDRGFTEAFF
NA	TRBJ1-5	NA	TRBV13	TGTGCCAGCAGCTCCTCCAGTCGGGGGCCCCAGCATTTT	CASSSSSRGPQHF
NA	TRBJ2-1	TRBD2	TRBV7-6	TGTGCCAGCAGCTTGGGACTAGCGCTTCCTAATGAGCAGTTCTTC	CASSLGLALPNEQFF
NA	TRBJ2-3	NA	TRBV29-1	TGCAGCGTTGAGTTCCGGGACACCCTTGAAAGCACAGATACGCAGTATTTT	CSVEFRDTLESTDTQYF